This entry is about one TCR beta chain. The CDR3 spans 16 residues. The sample originates from a study of blood T cell repertoires in COVID-19. Study background: Samples taken during acute and convalescent COVID-19 were collected in the United States, Italy and Spain. The analysed material was cDNA or gDNA that came from T cells, B-cell-depleted T cells, or PBMCs.

In the study's own analysis: How many nucleated cells were present was estimated from reference gene primer amplification. Clones were sequenced by immunoSEQ multiplex PCR, and TCRdb holds only the in-frame ones, with some missing. The DNA was the basis for D and trimming; V, J and clone size are from that table. The data hold approximately 450,000 clones, with more than 85% observed a single time. The sample comprised peripheral blood. The V call is TRBV21-1, the J call TRBJ2-7; the D call of TRBD1 is as the table states it, not checked on the DNA. TRBV21-1 is a known pseudogene. This sequence was found in a woman in her twenties or thirties with acute or convalescent COVID-19. The CDR3, as DNA: TGTGCCAGCAGCAACGGAGGGGGGACAGGGCCCTACGAGCAGTACTTC. Encoded protein: CASSNGGGTGPYEQYF.